The T cell receptor beta chain described here comes from a study of CD8 T cells in ankylosing spondylitis. Germline lookup yields CDR1 MNHEY and CDR2 SMNVEV (reference sequence). CDR3 length equals 14 residues. The V segment lost 6 bases and the J segment 7 bases; nucleotides outside the gene matches: 5. General study findings and limits: Matched ankylosing spondylitis synovial fluid reportedly contained a significantly enriched population of disease-linked clones. Earlier work had already found some motif variants in reactive arthritis synovial fluid and blood. Relatively scarce in peripheral blood, disease-linked clones were CD8+. There was a TCR beta motif, made of roughly eight highly homologous variants, that appeared characteristic of ankylosing spondylitis blood.

In this sample, this clonotype turned up many times. Antigen specificity is unknown. One entry per CDR3 protein, called by TCRdb with MiXCR from the 5' RACE reads. The sample has around 230,000 distinct CDR3 sequences, around 7.8% seen once. The receptor comes from a male donor with ankylosing spondylitis or in good health (not recorded which). V and J are TRBV27 and TRBJ1-6, with 8 positions matching TRBD1. The sequenced material came from blood, either unsorted or a sorted T cell fraction (not recorded which). The CDR3 reads CASRLGQGNSPLHF. CDR3 sequence (DNA): TGTGCCAGCAGACTCGGACAGGGAAATTCACCCCTCCACTTT.